This TCR beta chain was recorded in a study of blood T cell repertoires in COVID-19. Across the study: The origin of the acute and convalescent COVID-19 samples was the United States, Italy and Spain. From T cells, B-cell-depleted T cells, or PBMCs came the material, which was cDNA or gDNA.

This CDR3 is built from 14 residues. The germline gives CDR1 SGHVS, CDR2 FNYEAQ. The V segment lost 1 base and the J segment 5 bases; nucleotides outside the gene matches: 4. Authors' data handling: Estimated nucleated cell counts came from reference gene primer amplification. Data came from immunoSEQ multiplex PCR; TCRdb stores just in-frame clones and leaves some out. For V, J and clone size, that table is used; D and trimming come from the DNA. The profile shows fewer than 200,000 clones, about 80% of them singletons. The sample comprised peripheral blood. The TCR originated in a human donor in a cohort sampled during active COVID-19. The V and J genes are TRBV7-6 and TRBJ2-5, with TRBD1 matching over 7 bases. CDR3 amino acids: CASSLERGRETQYF. The CDR3 DNA is TGTGCCAGCAGCTTAGAAAGGGGGCGGGAGACCCAGTACTTC.